Listed here are 7 T cell receptor beta chains from one sample, sequenced in a study of cytomegalovirus exposure and HLA in healthy donors. Primers: 60 Vbeta forward and 13 Jbeta reverse. Assay used: immunoSEQ multiplex PCR; TCRdb lists only in-frame clones, some missing. The sample gives 250,000 to 350,000 clones, 80% to 90% of which show up once; less than 4.5% is in the top ten. Sequencing was performed on PBMCs. These receptors came from a man aged 40-49 years in good health and CMV-seropositive.

The V call is TRBV28, the J call TRBJ2-7, with 8 bases fitting TRBD1. Germline CDR1 and CDR2: MDHEN and SYDVKM. This CDR3 region has 14 residues. V lost 4 bases and J lost 2; bases outside the gene matches: 4. CDR3 sequence (DNA): TGTGCCAGCAGTTCGCCGACAGGGGCCTACGAGCAGTACTTC. Its translation is CASSSPTGAYEQYF.

The rearrangement links TRBV5-6 to TRBJ1-1; D possibly corresponds to TRBD1 (6 bases). The V end lost 5 bases, the J end lost 4 bases, and 15 bases lay between the germline ends. Germline-derived CDR1 and CDR2 are SGHDT and YYEEEE. There are 14 residues in the CDR3. The CDR3 reads CASSYRVRGTEAFF. The CDR3 nucleotides are TGTGCCAGCAGTTACAGGGTTCGGGGCACTGAAGCTTTCTTT.

This chain uses TRBV28 with TRBJ1-2, with D perhaps matching TRBD1 (6 bases). Germline CDR1 and CDR2: MDHEN and SYDVKM. This CDR3 region has 15 residues. Trimming removed 5 bases from V and 4 bases from J, with 17 bases in between. The CDR3 DNA sequence: TGTGCCAGCAGTGACGTCCGGGACAAGGTCTATGGCTACACCTTC. The encoded protein is CASSDVRDKVYGYTF.

The chain is built from TRBV27 and TRBJ2-5, with TRBD2 matching over 8 bases. TRBJ2-7 explains the end of the DNA better; the J call may be wrong. The CDR3 consists of 15 residues. Looked up from germline, CDR1 is MNHEY and CDR2 is SMNVEV (reference sequence). CDR3 DNA sequence: TGTGCCAGCAGTACCCGGACTAGCTTCCTCAGCGAGCAGTACTTC. It yields the protein CASSTRTSFLSEQYF.

Remarks on this clone: Other DNA sequences in the same sample also yield this CDR3. The genes are TRBV27 and TRBJ2-1, with D tentatively TRBD2 (5 bases). The V gene's germline CDR1 is MNHEY and CDR2 SMNVEV (reference sequence). V was pared by 2 bases and J by 0 bases, with 5 bases between. The length of the CDR3 is 14 residues. The CDR3 nucleotides are TGTGCCAGCAGTTTAGGGAGCTCCTACAATGAGCAGTTCTTC. Protein sequence: CASSLGSSYNEQFF.

V usage is TRBV21-1 and J usage is TRBJ2-7; the table's D gene call, TRBD2, was not cross checked with the DNA. TRBV21-1 is listed as a pseudogene. This CDR3 comprises 15 residues. The CDR3 region is CASSKEGGNSYEQYF. The CDR3 DNA reads as TGTGCCAGCAGCAAAGAGGGGGGGAACTCCTACGAGCAGTACTTC.

The V call is TRBV4-3, the J call TRBJ2-7, with D perhaps matching TRBD1 (6 bases). The CDR3 runs 15 residues. The germline V and J ends were trimmed by 1 base and 5 bases, with 15 bases remaining between them. Germline lookup yields CDR1 LGHNA and CDR2 YSLEER. CDR3 amino acids: CASSQVSQGSDEQYF. The CDR3 DNA reads TGCGCCAGCAGCCAAGTAAGTCAGGGGTCCGACGAGCAGTACTTC.